This T cell receptor (beta chain) was documented in a study of T cells in Graves' hyperthyroidism and ophthalmopathy (dated by TCRdb to 2018 to 2020). For the study in its entirety: Peripheral blood samples were taken at the time of initial diagnosis, prior to any treatment. For training and testing, the 110 or so patients in the discovery cohort were randomly divided in a 7:3 ratio. In addition, the study compared T-cell repertoires in thyroid tissue and in blood from over 5 Graves' hyperthyroidism patients. After blood sampling, hyperthyroidism patients were treated with methimazole at a starting dose of 30 mg daily, and ophthalmopathy patients were treated with high-dose intravenous methylprednisolone. An independent validation cohort of 18 to 20 hyperthyroidism patients and more than 15 patients who later progressed to ophthalmopathy tested prospective prediction of ophthalmopathy. According to the paper, TCR Vbeta CDR3 sequencing was carried out on over 130 peripheral blood samples, which came from under 50 ophthalmopathy, around 74 hyperthyroidism and some 17 progressor patients. TCR V-J signatures able to tell the groups apart were searched for in a discovery cohort of 90 to 100 patients, of whom roughly 42 had Graves' ophthalmopathy and about 60 had stable Graves' hyperthyroidism.

General conclusions and limits of the study: Blood samples also contained most of the expanded thyroid clonotypes (frequency above 0.001), which suggests that blood repertoires may reflect thyroid immune responses. Sample size was not statistically predetermined, and blinding of investigators to group allocation was not performed. A 13 V-J signature model separated ophthalmopathy from stable hyperthyroidism, with just over 85% sensitivity and roughly 81% specificity in cross-validation and 80%/75% in testing. In validation, the model predicted progression to ophthalmopathy with 65% to 71% sensitivity and around 72% specificity, a median of 6.5 months before onset.

CDR1 and CDR2 were assigned from the germline V gene as SGHRS and YFSETQ. From cysteine to phenylalanine, the CDR3 is 15 amino acids long. The kept DNA is CDR3 alone, 45 bases in frame from the first base. After removal of 0 bases from V and 1 base from J, the junction retains 3 bases not matched to a gene. The TCR beta CDR3 regions were amplified from RNA transcripts. The first round of RT-PCR for the TCR CDR3 was performed with the HTBI primer set and the Qiagen OneStep RT-PCR kit. Libraries were constructed in a second round of multiplex PCR, after which size selection and purification were carried out. The libraries were sequenced on an Illumina HiSeq2000 using paired-end 100 bp reads. On the authors' methods: SOAPnuke was used to process the raw data, removing reads that contained adapters or uncalled bases, had a mean Phred below 15, or lacked an exact match to the constant primer or identifier. High-quality paired reads were merged using COPE v1.2.5, and each unique nucleotide sequence was defined as a clonotype. Clonotypes were aligned to IMGT TRBV, TRBD and TRBJ reference segments using MiTCR v1.1. The analysis was restricted to V-J combinations with a frequency above 0.0001, which together covered approximately 99% of the repertoires. A TCS score was defined as the ratio between F50 (clonal expansion) and ExV (chaos), using BLOSUM62-based TCRdist between CDR3 peptides within each V-J. Welch's t-statistics and random forest reduced fewer than 600 V-J features to under 15, which were used in a naive Bayes classifier (R e1071). TCRdb reprocessed the public reads (quality trimming at Q25 with fastp, clone calling with MiXCR) and kept in-frame beta chains. Identical CDR3 protein sequences are pooled into one entry, listed with their most common genes and DNA. It is TCRdb's table, rather than the study itself, that gives the V and J calls and clone size. For this sample there are 480,000 or so distinct CDR3 sequences; around 15% appear just once. The biggest ten clones account for around a sixth of the sample.

Stable Graves' hyperthyroidism was defined as no progression to ophthalmopathy during 18 months of follow-up. Hyperthyroidism patients were newly diagnosed, had a disease duration of under 2 months, and were aged 18 to 65 years. Patients with uncontrolled infections, other autoimmune diseases, pregnancy or lactation were excluded. Diagnoses were based on clinical symptoms, serum thyroxine and TRAb, thyroid ultrasound and orbital computed tomography. PBMCs were isolated from about 9.2 ml of fresh peripheral blood by Ficoll-Paque density gradient centrifugation. Total RNA was extracted with Trizol reagent, and quality was checked on an Agilent 2100 Bioanalyzer. Remarks on this clonotype: The antigen it recognizes is unknown. Nothing much larger sits one base from this clone, and base qualities are not available.

The TCR was taken from a woman between 18 and 29 years old with Graves' hyperthyroidism. Sequenced sample: blood. The receptor chain draws on TRBV5-1 and TRBJ2-7, with TRBD2 identical over 8 junction bases. The sequence in DNA is TGCGCCAGCAGCTTGGCCGGGAGGGATTCCTACGAGCAGTACTTC. Protein translation: CASSLAGRDSYEQYF.